The rows below give T cell receptor beta chains drawn from one sample of a study of CD4 T cells in relation to SARS-CoV-2 and coronaviruses. No antigen is known for these receptors. TCRdb's copy holds only in-frame clones and misses some; the assay was immunoSEQ multiplex PCR. Among some 22,000 clones listed, about three fifths were seen once. The sequenced material came from CD4+ T cells from PBMCs, cultured in vitro. Source of these receptors: a human donor in good health. Both conserved end residues are part of each CDR3. A D gene is named only where the DNA matches it firmly. Clone size is given for some rows only: seen once, a few or many times, or a class if the clone is expanded.

j_gene	d_gene	abundance	v_gene	CDR3aa	CDR3nt
TRBJ2-5	.	few	TRBV9	CASSNRIGQTQYF	TGTGCCAGCAGCAATAGGATCGGGCAGACCCAGTACTTC
TRBJ1-5	TRBD1	.	TRBV18	CASSPGQGKDQPQHF	TGTGCCAGCTCACCGGGACAGGGGAAGGATCAGCCCCAGCATTTT
TRBJ1-2	.	.	TRBV7-2	CASRETGNNYGYTF	TGTGCCAGCAGAGAAACCGGGAATAACTATGGCTACACCTTC
TRBJ2-7	TRBD2	few	TRBV5-1	CASRRGEGPYEQYF	TGCGCCAGCAGGCGGGGGGAGGGACCCTACGAGCAGTACTTC
TRBJ2-5	TRBD2	.	TRBV28	CASSPLLPGLAGGGETQYF	TGTGCCAGCAGTCCCCTTTTGCCAGGGCTAGCGGGGGGAGGGGAGACCCAGTACTTC
TRBJ2-1	.	.	TRBV18	CASSELALILNEQFF	TGTGCCAGCTCAGAACTAGCTTTGATACTGAATGAGCAGTTCTTC
TRBJ2-1	.	.	TRBV12-3/TRBV12-4	CASSPRSYNEQFF	TGTGCCAGCAGTCCTAGGTCCTACAATGAGCAGTTCTTC
TRBJ2-5	.	few	TRBV7-9	CASSVTETQYF	TGTGCCAGCAGCGTAACAGAGACCCAGTACTTC
TRBJ1-3	.	.	TRBV15	CATSRDRARGNTIYF	TGTGCCACCAGCAGAGACCGAGCTCGGGGAAACACCATATATTTT
TRBJ1-2	.	.	TRBV29-1	CSVDSGYNYGYTF	TGCAGCGTTGATTCGGGTTATAACTATGGCTACACCTTC
TRBJ2-3	TRBD1	once	TRBV6-2/TRBV6-3	CASSQRTGSTDTQYF	TGTGCCAGCAGCCAACGGACAGGCTCCACAGATACGCAGTATTTT
TRBJ1-1	.	.	TRBV10-2	CASTTSRATEAFF	TGCGCCAGCACGACTAGCCGGGCCACTGAAGCTTTCTTT
TRBJ1-1	.	.	TRBV5-1	CASSSEARNTEAFF	TGCGCCAGCAGTTCCGAGGCGCGGAACACTGAAGCTTTCTTT
TRBJ2-7	.	.	TRBV27	CASSPSGYEQYF	TGTGCCAGCAGTCCTTCGGGATACGAGCAGTACTTC
TRBJ2-2	.	.	TRBV7-2	CASSLRWGPTGELFF	TGTGCCAGCAGCTTGAGGTGGGGGCCGACCGGGGAGCTGTTTTTT
TRBJ2-7	.	.	TRBV19	CASKRRGLDEQYF	TGTGCCAGTAAAAGAAGAGGGTTGGACGAGCAGTACTTC
TRBJ2-7	.	.	TRBV7-2	CASSHGSYEQYF	TGTGCCAGCAGCCACGGTTCCTACGAGCAGTACTTC
TRBJ1-1	TRBD1	.	TRBV5-4	CASSNGDRGRPEAFF	TGTGCCAGCAGCAATGGGGACAGGGGGAGGCCTGAAGCTTTCTTT
TRBJ2-3	TRBD2	.	TRBV7-6	CASSLASGGTDTQYF	TGTGCCAGCAGCTTAGCTAGCGGGGGAACAGATACGCAGTATTTT
TRBJ2-2	TRBD1	few	TRBV4-2	CASSQAPAGGLFVGELFF	TGTGCCAGCAGCCAAGCTCCCGCAGGGGGTCTGTTTGTCGGGGAGCTGTTTTTT
TRBJ2-1	.	few	TRBV19	CASSKPDYLNEQFF	TGTGCCAGTAGTAAGCCCGACTACCTGAATGAGCAGTTCTTC
TRBJ1-6	.	.	TRBV11-2	CASSLDRGSPLHF	TGTGCCAGCAGCTTAGATCGCGGGTCCCCCCTCCACTTT
TRBJ1-5	.	.	TRBV19	CARTSDSNQPQHF	TGTGCCCGGACTTCAGATAGCAATCAGCCCCAGCATTTT
TRBJ1-1	TRBD1	few	TRBV12-3/TRBV12-4	CASSLARQGEAFF	TGTGCCAGCAGTTTAGCCCGACAGGGTGAAGCTTTCTTT
TRBJ1-5	.	once	TRBV5-1	CASSLGQGNNQPQHF	TGCGCCAGCAGCTTAGGGCAGGGCAACAATCAGCCCCAGCATTTT
TRBJ2-3	.	few	TRBV7-3	CASSGGVVTDTQYF	TGTGCCAGCAGCGGTGGGGTGGTGACAGATACGCAGTATTTT
TRBJ2-7	.	few	TRBV3-1/TRBV3-2	CASSQASTGDPYEQYF	TGTGCCAGCAGCCAAGCCTCGACTGGCGATCCCTACGAGCAGTACTTC
TRBJ2-5	.	.	TRBV11-2	CASSRASSQETQYF	TGTGCCAGCAGCCGAGCTAGCAGCCAAGAGACCCAGTACTTC
TRBJ2-2	.	.	TRBV19	CASSIRTGELFF	TGTGCCAGTAGTATTCGTACCGGGGAGCTGTTTTTT
TRBJ2-3	.	few	TRBV10-2	CASSDLGGPSTDTQYF	TGCGCCAGCAGTGACCTCGGGGGCCCAAGCACAGATACGCAGTATTTT
TRBJ2-7	TRBD2	.	TRBV6-5	CASRPGLAGDHEQYF	TGTGCCAGCAGGCCCGGACTAGCGGGAGATCACGAGCAGTACTTC